The 24 T cell receptor beta chains reported below all come from one sample, sequenced in a study of cytomegalovirus exposure and HLA in healthy donors. Only in-frame clones appear in the TCRdb table, and some are missing; sequencing was by immunoSEQ multiplex PCR. The table includes under 250,000 clones, roughly 83% detected once. Material: PBMCs. All receptors derive from a woman aged 18-29 years in good health and CMV-seronegative.

The chain joins TRBV11-2 to TRBJ2-3; 12 nucleotides line up with TRBD2. Trimming removed 8 bases from V and 8 bases from J; junction bases left unmatched: 11. This CDR3 comprises 15 residues. CDR1 SGHAT and CDR2 FQNNGV come from the germline V gene. CDR3 amino acids: CASGSLAGGRGTQYF. CDR3 DNA sequence: TGTGCCAGCGGGTCGCTAGCGGGAGGGAGGGGTACGCAGTATTTT.

This clone was seen a single time. The J gene is TRBJ2-7, the V gene TRBV6-1, with D perhaps TRBD1 (6 bases). The V gene's germline CDR1 is MNHNS and CDR2 SASEGT. This CDR3 is 11 amino acids long. The ends were cut back, 7 bases at V and 6 bases at J, with 10 bases in the middle. CDR3 nucleotides: TGTGCCAGCATTCAGGGGCGCGAGCAGTACTTC. This translates into CASIQGREQYF.

This clone was seen only once. The CDR3 is CASSPAHQETQYF. CDR3 nucleotide sequence: TGTGCCAGCTCACCAGCCCACCAAGAGACCCAGTACTTC. The chain uses TRBV18 and TRBJ2-5; unclear D gene. The CDR3 runs 13 residues. Germline CDR1 KGHSH, CDR2 LQKENI. V lost 2 bases to trimming and J lost 0 bases, with 4 bases between them.

The chain combines TRBV6-5 with TRBJ2-1; 7 positions agree with TRBD1. Trimming removed 6 bases from V and 2 bases from J; junction bases left unmatched: 7. The CDR3 covers 15 residues. Germline lookup yields CDR1 MNHEY and CDR2 SVGAGI. CDR3 DNA: TGTGCCAGCAGAGAGACCGGGACAGCCTACAATGAGCAGTTCTTC. It is translated as CASRETGTAYNEQFF.

This clone was picked up one time. The genes are TRBV9 and TRBJ1-5; 8 nucleotides agree with TRBD1. In germline, CDR1 is SGDLS, CDR2 YYNGEE. The CDR3 length is 15 residues. The trim removed 2 bases at V and 8 bases at J, leaving 9 bases unmatched. CDR3 amino acids: CASSVHGDRGKPQHF. As DNA, the CDR3 is TGTGCCAGCAGCGTTCACGGAGACAGGGGTAAGCCCCAGCATTTT.

The chain combines TRBV30 with TRBJ2-7, with TRBD1 identical over 7 bases. With V trimmed by 0 bases and J by 11 bases, 7 bases remained unmatched. Germline V gene data show CDR1 as GTSNPN and CDR2 as SVGIG (reference sequence). CDR3 size: 12 residues. CDR3 bases: TGTGCCTGGAGTGTAACCACAGGGGCCAAGTACTTC. Encoded protein: CAWSVTTGAKYF.

In its sample, this clone was seen a few times. The V gene is TRBV7-3, the J gene TRBJ1-1, with a tentative D call TRBD1 (5 bases). CDR1 is SGHTA and CDR2 is FQGTGA in the germline V gene. Trimming removed 5 bases at V and 7 bases at J, with 14 bases between. The CDR3 sequence is 13 residues long. Written as DNA, the CDR3 is TGTGCCAGCAGCCTACTTGCAGGGAATGAAGCTTTCTTT. This sequence encodes CASSLLAGNEAFF.

The CDR3 nucleotides read TGCGCCAGCAGCCAAGATCGGGGTCTCCAGCCCCAGCATTTT. It specifies CASSQDRGLQPQHF. V and J are TRBV4-1 and TRBJ1-5; D unclear. CDR1 is MGHRA and CDR2 is YSYEKL in the germline V gene. V was cut by 0 bases and J by 7 bases, with 10 bases left in between. The CDR3 is 14 amino acids.

The chain is built from TRBV19 and TRBJ1-2, with D possibly matching TRBD1 (6 bases). V was shortened by 4 bases and J by 7 bases, with 7 bases between the two germline ends. Germline assignment: CDR1 LNHDA and CDR2 SQIVND (reference sequence). This CDR3 region has 11 residues. The CDR3 coding sequence is TGTGCCAGTAGTACACAGGGTGGCTACACCTTC. This codes for CASSTQGGYTF.

The chain joins TRBV5-6 to TRBJ2-4; weak D call: TRBD1 (6 bases). The germline V gene encodes CDR1 SGHDT and CDR2 YYEEEE. The CDR3 has 13 residues. V lost 3 bases, J lost 8 bases, and 12 bases lay in between. The CDR3: CASSSWDTHIQYF. DNA for the CDR3: TGTGCCAGCAGCTCATGGGACACCCACATTCAGTACTTC.

The chain combines TRBV7-9 with TRBJ2-1; 12 positions match TRBD2. V lost 4 bases and J lost 8; bases outside the gene matches: 9. The CDR3 is made up of 16 amino acids. From germline, CDR1 is SEHNR and CDR2 FQNEAQ (reference sequence). CDR3 sequence reads: CASSSSLAGGLDEQFF. The CDR3 DNA follows: TGTGCCAGCAGCTCGTCCCTAGCGGGGGGGCTCGATGAGCAGTTCTTC. The variable domain in full, with the rest retrieved from reference TRBV7-9 and TRBJ2-1, is DTGVSQNPRHKITKRGQNVTFRCDPISEHNRLYWYRQTLGQGPEFLTYFQNEAQLEKSRLLSDRFSAERPKGSFSTLEIQRTEQGDSAMYLCASSSSLAGGLDEQFFGPGTRLTVL.

The chain has TRBV13 and TRBJ1-2; TRBD1 matches at 10 bases. The CDR3 covers 15 residues. Germline values: CDR1 PRHDT, CDR2 FYEKMQ (reference sequence). Unmatched junction bases numbered 3, after V lost 0 bases and J lost 5 bases. CDR3 coding DNA: TGTGCCAGCAGCTTAGGTGGACAGGGGGAATATGGCTACACCTTC. Its protein product is CASSLGGQGEYGYTF.

The chain uses TRBV19 and TRBJ2-7; tentatively, D is TRBD1 (5 bases). This CDR3 region has 13 residues. V was cut by 6 bases and J by 0 bases, with 9 bases left in between. Germline CDR1 is LNHDA and CDR2 is SQIVND (reference sequence). This CDR3 is CASSSQGSYEQYF. CDR3 sequence (DNA): TGTGCCAGTAGCTCTCAGGGCTCCTACGAGCAGTACTTC.

V gene TRBV7-6 combines with J gene TRBJ1-2, with unresolved D. CDR1 and CDR2 from the germline V gene are SGHVS and FNYEAQ. V was clipped by 5 bases and J by 8 bases, with 15 bases between them. CDR3 length: 13 residues. CDR3 DNA: TGTGCCAGCAGCCTCATCCCTTCCCGAGGCTACACCTTC. This encodes CASSLIPSRGYTF.

Here the CDR3 reads CASSSSRGLGNTEAFF. DNA for the CDR3: TGTGCCAGCAGTTCCAGTCGAGGCCTTGGGAACACTGAAGCTTTCTTT. The rearrangement uses TRBV6-5 and TRBJ1-1; D unresolved. The CDR3 consists of 16 residues. From germline, CDR1 is MNHEY and CDR2 SVGAGI. V lost 4 bases to trimming and J lost 1 base, with 16 bases between them.

The V and J genes are TRBV27 and TRBJ1-5; D may be TRBD1 (6 bases). The CDR3 is 15 amino acids. The germline V and J ends were trimmed by 2 bases and 6 bases, with 14 bases remaining between them. Germline V gene data show CDR1 as MNHEY and CDR2 as SMNVEV (reference sequence). The DNA of the CDR3 is TGTGCCAGCAGTTTACGTGGGGAAGGGGGTCAGCCCCAGCATTTT. Protein product: CASSLRGEGGQPQHF.

V is TRBV28 and J is TRBJ2-5, with 11 bases that match TRBD2. In germline, CDR1 is MDHEN, CDR2 SYDVKM. J lost 1 base, V lost 2 bases, and 0 bases had no gene match. The CDR3 totals 15 residues. CDR3: CASSLTSGGQETQYF. The CDR3 nucleotides read TGTGCCAGCAGTTTAACTAGCGGGGGCCAAGAGACCCAGTACTTC.

V gene TRBV27 combines with J gene TRBJ2-7; 12 nucleotides agree with TRBD2. V lost 6 bases to trimming and J lost 2 bases; unmatched junction nucleotides: 2. Looked up from germline, CDR1 is MNHEY and CDR2 is SMNVEV (reference sequence). The CDR3 runs to 14 residues. CDR3 DNA sequence: TGTGCCAGCAGGTGGACTAGCGGGACCTACGAGCAGTACTTC. Protein: CASRWTSGTYEQYF.

The table lists this clone with a count of one. The chain is built from TRBV5-1 and TRBJ2-3; weak D call: TRBD1 (6 bases). The V end was cut by 1 base, the J end by 3 bases, with 12 bases between. The CDR3 loop spans 15 amino acids. Germline V gives CDR1 SGHRS, CDR2 YFSETQ. The CDR3 spells CASSLSGGGTDTQYF. CDR3 sequence (DNA): TGCGCCAGCAGCTTGAGTGGGGGCGGGACAGATACGCAGTATTTT.

The chain is built from TRBV6-1 and TRBJ2-7; 10 bases agree with TRBD1. Germline V lookup: CDR1 MNHNS, CDR2 SASEGT. CDR3 length equals 15 residues. Unmatched junction bases numbered 9, after V lost 8 bases and J lost 2 bases. The CDR3, as DNA: TGTGCCAGCCTAGACCGGGACAGGGGAACCTACGAGCAGTACTTC. As protein: CASLDRDRGTYEQYF.

In regard to this clone: The sample holds other DNA sequences that translate to the same CDR3. The genes are TRBV5-1 and TRBJ1-1, with D uncertain. This CDR3 is 11 amino acids long. Germline loops: CDR1 SGHRS, CDR2 YFSETQ. The V gene lost 5 bases and the J gene lost 1 base, with 3 bases spanning the gap. The CDR3 DNA is TGCGCCAGCAGGCAGAACACTGAAGCTTTCTTT. It encodes CASRQNTEAFF.

This chain links TRBV13 with TRBJ2-7, with D possibly being TRBD1 (6 bases). The length of the CDR3 is 14 residues. V lost 5 bases to trimming and J lost 3 bases, with 14 bases between them. Germline V CDR1 and CDR2: PRHDT, FYEKMQ (reference sequence). CDR3 coding DNA: TGTGCCAGCAGCCCCAGACAGGCCTTCTACGAGCAGTACTTC. Residues: CASSPRQAFYEQYF. Drawing the rest from reference TRBV13 and TRBJ2-7, the complete variable domain is AAGVIQSPRHLIKEKRETATLKCYPIPRHDTVYWYQQGPGQDPQFLISFYEKMQSDKGSIPDRFSAQQFSDYHSELNMSSLELGDSALYFCASSPRQAFYEQYFGPGTRLTVT.

Notes on this clone: Within the sample, other DNA sequences also encode this same CDR3. The gene calls are TRBV28 and TRBJ2-2, with D unclear. Trimming removed 3 bases from V and 5 bases from J, with 4 bases in between. Germline assignment: CDR1 MDHEN and CDR2 SYDVKM. This CDR3 has 12 residues. The DNA of the CDR3 is TGTGCCAGCAGTTTGGGGACCGGGGAGCTGTTTTTT. It yields the protein CASSLGTGELFF.

V usage is TRBV10-2 and J usage is TRBJ1-2; 10 bases match TRBD1. This CDR3 contains 15 residues. Germline lookup yields CDR1 WSHSY and CDR2 SAAADI. The junction had 5 bases not matched to a gene; V was cut back by 3 bases and J by 4 bases. The CDR3 DNA reads TGCGCCAGCAGTGACCACCGGACAGGGGGCTATGGCTACACCTTC. Its translation is CASSDHRTGGYGYTF.